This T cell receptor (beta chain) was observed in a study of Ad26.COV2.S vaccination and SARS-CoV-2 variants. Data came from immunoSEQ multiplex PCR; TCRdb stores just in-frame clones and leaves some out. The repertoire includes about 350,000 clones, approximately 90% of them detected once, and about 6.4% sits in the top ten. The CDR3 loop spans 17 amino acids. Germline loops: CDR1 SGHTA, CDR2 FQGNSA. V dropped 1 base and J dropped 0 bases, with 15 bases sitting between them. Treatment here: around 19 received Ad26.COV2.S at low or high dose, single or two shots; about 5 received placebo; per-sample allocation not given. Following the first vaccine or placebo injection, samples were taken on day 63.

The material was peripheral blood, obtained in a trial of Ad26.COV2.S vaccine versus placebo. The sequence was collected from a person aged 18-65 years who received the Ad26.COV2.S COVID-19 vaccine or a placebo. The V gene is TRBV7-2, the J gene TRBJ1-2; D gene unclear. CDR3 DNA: TGTGCCAGCAGCTTAGTCCCCTGGGGAAACTCTAACTATGGCTACACCTTC. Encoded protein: CASSLVPWGNSNYGYTF.